The source of this T cell receptor (beta chain) is a study of CD8 T cells in ankylosing spondylitis. Study observations and caveats: A TCR beta motif of eight highly homologous variants appeared characteristic of ankylosing spondylitis blood. From matched ankylosing spondylitis synovial fluid, disease-linked clones were reportedly recovered at significantly enriched levels.

Each CDR3 protein is one row after TCRdb ran MiXCR on the 5' RACE reads. The sample consists of a few hundred thousand distinct CDR3 sequences, about 20% of them appearing once. On this clonotype: No antigen is known for it.

V lost 5 bases, J lost 8 bases, and 5 bases stayed unmatched. The CDR3 covers 14 residues. Germline V gene lookup returns CDR1 SGHVS and CDR2 FQNEAQ. The chain is built from TRBV7-8 and TRBJ2-1; 11 bases fit TRBD2. Sample: blood, either unsorted or a sorted T cell fraction (not recorded which). This receptor was obtained from a male donor with ankylosing spondylitis. The CDR3 DNA reads as TGTGCCAGCAGCCTTAGCGGGAGGGCTGATGAGCAGTTCTTC. It yields the protein CASSLSGRADEQFF.